This T cell receptor beta chain was found in a study of metastatic and nonmetastatic thyroid tumors. Study details: Peripheral blood and tumor or nodule samples from malignant and benign thyroid patients were compared.

Each patient went into thyroid surgery without having received any treatment. Germline CDR1 and CDR2: SGDLS and YYNGEE. The CDR3 is 16 amino acids. The V end lost 0 bases, the J end lost 0 bases, and 9 bases lay between the germline ends. Whole-study results and caveats: Across blood and tumor, TCR beta diversity in malignant thyroid tumors was reportedly significantly higher than in benign nodules.

Notes on this clone: The target antigen is unknown.

TCRdb re-analyzed the PCR reads using MiXCR. This sample has tens of thousands of clones; roughly 25% occur once, and the top ten carry about 9%. This receptor was taken from a female donor with papillary thyroid cancer or a benign thyroid nodule (not recorded which). Some clones in this sample may be carry-over from other donors' samples. J is TRBJ2-2 and V is TRBV9; no definite D call. Material: blood. CDR3 in amino acids: CASSVEGSPNTGELFF. The CDR3 nucleotides are TGTGCCAGCAGCGTAGAGGGCAGCCCGAACACCGGGGAGCTGTTTTTT.